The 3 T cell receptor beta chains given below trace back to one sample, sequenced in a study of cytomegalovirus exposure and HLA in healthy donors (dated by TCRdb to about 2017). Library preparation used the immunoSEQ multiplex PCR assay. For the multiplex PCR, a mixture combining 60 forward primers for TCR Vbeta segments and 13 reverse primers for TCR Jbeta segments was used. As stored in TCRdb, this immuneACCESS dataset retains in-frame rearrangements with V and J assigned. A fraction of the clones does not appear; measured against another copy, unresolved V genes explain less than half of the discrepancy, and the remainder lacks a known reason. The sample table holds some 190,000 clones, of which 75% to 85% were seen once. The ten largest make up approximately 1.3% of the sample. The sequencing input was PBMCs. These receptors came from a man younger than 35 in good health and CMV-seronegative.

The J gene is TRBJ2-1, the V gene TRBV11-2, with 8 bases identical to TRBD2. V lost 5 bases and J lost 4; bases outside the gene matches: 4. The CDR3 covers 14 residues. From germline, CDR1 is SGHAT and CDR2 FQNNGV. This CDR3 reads CASSRSGGYNEQFF. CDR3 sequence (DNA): TGTGCCAGCAGCCGGTCGGGGGGGTACAATGAGCAGTTCTTC.

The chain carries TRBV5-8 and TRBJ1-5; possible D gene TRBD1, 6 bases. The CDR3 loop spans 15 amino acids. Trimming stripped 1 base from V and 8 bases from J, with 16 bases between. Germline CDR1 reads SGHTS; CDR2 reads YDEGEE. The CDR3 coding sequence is TGTGCCAGCAGCTTGTATCAGGGGCTCCGGGAGCCCCAGCATTTT. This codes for CASSLYQGLREPQHF. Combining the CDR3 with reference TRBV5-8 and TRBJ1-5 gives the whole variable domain EAGVTQSPTHLIKTRGQQATLRCSPISGHTSVYWYQQALGLGLQFLLWYDEGEERNRGNFPPRFSGRQFPNYSSELNVNALELEDSALYLCASSLYQGLREPQHFGDGTRLSIL.

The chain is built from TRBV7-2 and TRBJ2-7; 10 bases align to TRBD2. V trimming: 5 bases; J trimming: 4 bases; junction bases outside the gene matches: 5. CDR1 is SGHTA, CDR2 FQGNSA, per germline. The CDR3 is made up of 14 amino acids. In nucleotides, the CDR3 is TGTGCCAGCAGCCTAAGCGGGAGGGCGTACGAGCAGTACTTC. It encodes CASSLSGRAYEQYF.